These 10 T cell receptor beta chains were all obtained from the same sample, sequenced in a study of cytomegalovirus exposure and HLA in healthy donors. Primers included in the PCR were 60 Vbeta and 13 Jbeta primers. Sequencing used immunoSEQ multiplex PCR; TCRdb keeps in-frame clones, though not all of them. Across roughly 80,000 clones, the top ten clones capture 12% to 15% of the sample. Sequencing was carried out using PBMCs. Source of these receptors: a man aged 45 to 65 in good health and CMV-seropositive.

The CDR3 reads CSVPPEASLGEQFF. The CDR3, as DNA: TGCAGCGTTCCCCCCGAGGCCTCCCTGGGTGAGCAGTTCTTC. This chain joins TRBV29-1 and TRBJ2-1; D is unresolved. Germline CDR1 is SQVTM and CDR2 is ANQGSEA. The CDR3 is made up of 14 amino acids. V lost 5 bases to trimming and J lost 9 bases, with 20 bases between them.

This chain uses TRBV5-1 with TRBJ1-2, with a possible D match to TRBD1 (6 bases). The V gene lost 4 bases and the J gene lost 7 bases, with 20 bases spanning the gap. The CDR3 extends over 15 amino acids. The germline V gene has CDR1 SGHRS and CDR2 YFSETQ. For the CDR3, the DNA is TGCGCCAGCAGCCTCCAACCACAGGGAATCGTTGGCTACACCTTC. As protein: CASSLQPQGIVGYTF.

The rearrangement uses TRBV4-1 and TRBJ2-4, with D perhaps TRBD2 (6 bases). Germline V lookup: CDR1 MGHRA, CDR2 YSYEKL. V lost 4 bases and J lost 8, with 12 bases in between. There are 13 residues in the CDR3. The CDR3 DNA follows: TGCGCCAGCAGCCCTCCCAGGGAGGACATTCAGTACTTC. It encodes CASSPPREDIQYF.

The J gene is TRBJ1-1, the V gene TRBV6-1, with 10 bases identical to TRBD1. The CDR3 contains 13 residues. The V segment lost 6 bases and the J segment 4 bases; nucleotides outside the gene matches: 2. Germline V gene lookup returns CDR1 MNHNS and CDR2 SASEGT. CDR3: CASRRTGGTEAFF. The CDR3, as DNA: TGTGCCAGCAGACGGACAGGGGGCACTGAAGCTTTCTTT.

The chain couples TRBV15 to TRBJ1-5, with D perhaps TRBD1 (5 bases). CDR1 is LNHNV and CDR2 is YYDKDF in the germline V gene (reference sequence). Trimming shortened V by 5 bases and J by 1 base, and 9 bases separated the two germline ends. CDR3 length: 14 amino acids. The CDR3 reads CATSAGNSNQPQHF. CDR3 nucleotides: TGTGCCACCAGCGCAGGGAACAGCAATCAGCCCCAGCATTTT.

The rearrangement links TRBV10-1 to TRBJ1-1, with TRBD1 identical over 8 bases. Germline V gene data show CDR1 as WNHNN and CDR2 as SYGVQD (reference sequence). CDR3 length: 13 residues. The ends lost 6 bases at V and 0 bases at J; junction bases unmatched: 0. CDR3 DNA sequence: TGCGCCAGCAGGGACAGGGTGAACACTGAAGCTTTCTTT. Translation gives CASRDRVNTEAFF.

This chain joins TRBV7-8 and TRBJ2-2; D is unresolved. V was clipped by 5 bases and J by 1 base, with 11 bases between them. Germline V gives CDR1 SGHVS, CDR2 FQNEAQ. The CDR3 spans 15 residues. CDR3 bases: TGTGCCAGCAGCCAATCGTCCAGGAACACCGGGGAGCTGTTTTTT. Translation gives CASSQSSRNTGELFF. Using reference TRBV7-8 and TRBJ2-2 for the parts outside the CDR3, the full variable domain is GAGVSQSPRYKVAKRGQDVALRCDPISGHVSLFWYQQALGQGPEFLTYFQNEAQLDKSGLPSDRFFAERPEGSVSTLKIQRTQQEDSAVYLCASSQSSRNTGELFFGEGSRLTVL.

The rearrangement links TRBV5-8 to TRBJ1-1; possible D gene TRBD1, 6 bases. The CDR3 totals 14 residues. Germline CDR1 reads SGHTS; CDR2 reads YDEGEE. Trimming cost V 6 bases and J 3 bases, with 15 bases left between them. The CDR3 is CASTIEYRDTEAFF. CDR3 DNA: TGTGCCAGCACCATCGAATACAGGGACACTGAAGCTTTCTTT. The full variable domain, completed using reference TRBV5-8 and TRBJ1-1, is EAGVTQSPTHLIKTRGQQATLRCSPISGHTSVYWYQQALGLGLQFLLWYDEGEERNRGNFPPRFSGRQFPNYSSELNVNALELEDSALYLCASTIEYRDTEAFFGQGTRLTVV.

J is TRBJ2-7 and V is TRBV6-5; a weak D match, TRBD2 (5 bases). The CDR3 has 13 residues. CDR1 and CDR2 (germline): MNHEY, SVGAGI. Trimming removed 2 bases at V and 4 bases at J, with 9 bases between. CDR3 coding DNA: TGTGCCAGCAGTTACGGGGAGACGTACGAGCAGTACGTC. Translation gives CASSYGETYEQYV.

The CDR3 sequence is CASSDDEGAFYNEQFF. CDR3 nucleotide sequence: TGTGCCAGCAGCGACGATGAGGGGGCCTTCTACAATGAGCAGTTCTTC. The rearrangement links TRBV5-4 to TRBJ2-1; TRBD1 agrees at 7 bases. CDR1 and CDR2 (germline): SGHNT, YYREEE (reference sequence). J was trimmed by 3 bases and V by 4 bases; bases with no gene match: 10. The CDR3 covers 16 residues.